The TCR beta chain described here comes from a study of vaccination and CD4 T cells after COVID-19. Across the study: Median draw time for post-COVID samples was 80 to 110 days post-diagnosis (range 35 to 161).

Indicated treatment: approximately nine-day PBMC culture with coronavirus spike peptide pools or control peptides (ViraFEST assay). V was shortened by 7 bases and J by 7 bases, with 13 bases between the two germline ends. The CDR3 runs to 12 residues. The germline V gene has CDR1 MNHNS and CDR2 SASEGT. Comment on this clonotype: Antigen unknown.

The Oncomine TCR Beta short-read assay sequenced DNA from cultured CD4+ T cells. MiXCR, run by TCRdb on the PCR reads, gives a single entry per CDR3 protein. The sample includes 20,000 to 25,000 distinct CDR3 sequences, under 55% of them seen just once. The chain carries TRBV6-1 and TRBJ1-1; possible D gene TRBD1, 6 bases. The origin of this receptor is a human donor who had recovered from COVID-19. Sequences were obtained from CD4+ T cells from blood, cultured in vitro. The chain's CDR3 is CASTHGTSEAFF. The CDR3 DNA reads TGTGCCAGCACCCACGGGACAAGTGAAGCTTTCTTT.